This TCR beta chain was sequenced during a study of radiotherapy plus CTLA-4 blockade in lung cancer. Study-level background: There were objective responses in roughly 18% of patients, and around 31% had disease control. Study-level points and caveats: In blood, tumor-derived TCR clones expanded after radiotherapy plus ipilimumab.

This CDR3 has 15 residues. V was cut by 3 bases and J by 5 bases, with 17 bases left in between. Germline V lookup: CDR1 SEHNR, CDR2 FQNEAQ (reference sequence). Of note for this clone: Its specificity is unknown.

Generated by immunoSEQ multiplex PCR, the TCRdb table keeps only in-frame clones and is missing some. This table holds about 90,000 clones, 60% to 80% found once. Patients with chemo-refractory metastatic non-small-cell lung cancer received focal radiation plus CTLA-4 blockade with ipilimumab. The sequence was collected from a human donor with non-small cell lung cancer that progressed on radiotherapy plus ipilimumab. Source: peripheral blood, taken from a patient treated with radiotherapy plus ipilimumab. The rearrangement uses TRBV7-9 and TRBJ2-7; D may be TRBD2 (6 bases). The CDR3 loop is CASSFGAGSLDEQYF. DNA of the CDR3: TGTGCCAGCAGCTTTGGCGCGGGATCCCTGGACGAGCAGTACTTC. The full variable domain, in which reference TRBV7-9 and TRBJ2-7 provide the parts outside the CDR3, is DTGVSQNPRHKITKRGQNVTFRCDPISEHNRLYWYRQTLGQGPEFLTYFQNEAQLEKSRLLSDRFSAERPKGSFSTLEIQRTEQGDSAMYLCASSFGAGSLDEQYFGPGTRLTVT.